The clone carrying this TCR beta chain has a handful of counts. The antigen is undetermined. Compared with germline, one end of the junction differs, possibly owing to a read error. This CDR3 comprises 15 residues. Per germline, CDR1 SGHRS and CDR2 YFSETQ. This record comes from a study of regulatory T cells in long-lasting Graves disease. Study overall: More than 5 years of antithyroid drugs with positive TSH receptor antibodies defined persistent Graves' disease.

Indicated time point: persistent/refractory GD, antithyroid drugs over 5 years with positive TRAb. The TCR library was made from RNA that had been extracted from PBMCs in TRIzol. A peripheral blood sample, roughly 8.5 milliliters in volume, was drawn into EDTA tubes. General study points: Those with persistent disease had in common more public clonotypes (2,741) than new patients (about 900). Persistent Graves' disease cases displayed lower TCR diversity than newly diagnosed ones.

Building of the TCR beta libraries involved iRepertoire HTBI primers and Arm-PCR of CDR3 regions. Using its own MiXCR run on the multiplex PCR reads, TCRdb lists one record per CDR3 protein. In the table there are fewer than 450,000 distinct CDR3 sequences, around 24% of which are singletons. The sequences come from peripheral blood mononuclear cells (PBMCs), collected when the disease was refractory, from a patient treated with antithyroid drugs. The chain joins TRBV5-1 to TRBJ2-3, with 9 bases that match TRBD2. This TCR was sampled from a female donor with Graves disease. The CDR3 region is CASSVSSGSADTQYF. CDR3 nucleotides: TGTGCCAGCAGCGTAAGTAGCGGGAGCGCAGATACGCAGTATTTT.